A selection of T cell receptor beta chains follows, all from one sample in a study of blood T cell repertoires in COVID-19. TCRdb's copy holds only in-frame clones and misses some; the assay was immunoSEQ multiplex PCR. Among about 200,000 clones listed, more than 80% were seen once. The specimen was peripheral blood. These receptors were collected from a man aged 50 to 59 with acute or convalescent COVID-19. Each CDR3 is given with its conserved first and last residue. A D gene is named only where the DNA matches it firmly. Size values are once, few and many counts, or a class for expanded clones, and some rows have none.

TRBJ2-7 TRBD1 TRBV5-1 - TGCGCCAGCAGCCGGTCGGGACAGGGCAACGACGAGCAGTACTTC CASSRSGQGNDEQYF
TRBJ1-5 TRBD1 TRBV28 - TGTGCCAGCAGCGGGACAGCATTAAATCAGCCCCAGCATTTT CASSGTALNQPQHF
TRBJ1-5 - TRBV19 - TGTGCCAGTAGTAGGCAGGGCTATCAGCCCCAGCATTTT CASSRQGYQPQHF
TRBJ2-2 TRBD2 TRBV4-1 - TGCGCCAGCAGCCGAACTAGCGGGGCTGTGGGCGGGGAGCTGTTTTTT CASSRTSGAVGGELFF
TRBJ2-2 TRBD1 TRBV28 - TGTGCCAGCAGCCAACCGGGACAGGGCACCGGGGAGCTGTTTTTT CASSQPGQGTGELFF
TRBJ2-3 TRBD2 TRBV29-1 few TGCAGCGTCCTAAAACTAGCGGGATTCACTTATACGCAGTATTTT CSVLKLAGFTYTQYF
TRBJ1-2 TRBD1 TRBV28 - TGTGCCAGCAGCCGAGACAGGGGTAGCGGCTACACCTTC CASSRDRGSGYTF
TRBJ1-4 - TRBV5-1 - TGCGCCAGCAGTCGGGGGGTTTTCGAAAAACTGTTTTTT CASSRGVFEKLFF
TRBJ1-6 - TRBV2 - TGTGCCAGCAGGGGAGGAGTAGGGGCACCCCTCCACTTT CASRGGVGAPLHF
TRBJ1-6 - TRBV5-8 once TGTGCCAGCAGCAATACAAATTCACCCCTCCACTTT CASSNTNSPLHF
TRBJ2-2 TRBD1 TRBV7-3 - TGTGCCAGCAGCTTGTGGACAGGGGGAACCGGGGAGCTGTTTTTT CASSLWTGGTGELFF
TRBJ1-2 - TRBV11-2 - TGTGCCAGCAGCGTCTCCAGTAACTATGGCTACACCTTC CASSVSSNYGYTF
TRBJ2-1 - TRBV18 - TGTGCCAGCTCACCTACTAGGGTTAATGAGCAGTTCTTC CASSPTRVNEQFF
TRBJ1-1 TRBD1 TRBV12-3/TRBV12-4 few TGTGCCAGCAGCTCAACAGGGGGCTTTGAAGCTTTCTTT CASSSTGGFEAFF
TRBJ2-3 TRBD1 TRBV24-1 - TGTGCCACCAGTGAACCAGGGGGTAGCACAGATACGCAGTATTTT CATSEPGGSTDTQYF
TRBJ2-7 TRBD2 TRBV20-1 - TGCAGTGCTAGTGTAGCGGGGAGCGCCTACGAGCAGTACTTC CSASVAGSAYEQYF
TRBJ1-2 TRBD1 TRBV3-1/TRBV3-2 - TGTGCCAGCAGCCAAAGCCTTCTATTGGGACAGATCTATGGCTACACCTTC CASSQSLLLGQIYGYTF
TRBJ1-2 - TRBV4-1 once TGCGCCAGCAGCCAACAGGGGTCGGCTAACTATGGCTACACCTTC CASSQQGSANYGYTF
TRBJ1-2 - TRBV29-1 - TGCAGCGTTGAAGAAGGGGCTGGCTACACCTTC CSVEEGAGYTF
TRBJ1-1 TRBD1 TRBV5-6 once TGTGCCAGCAGCTTTCAGGGGGCACGAGCAGAAGCTTTCTTT CASSFQGARAEAFF
TRBJ1-4 - TRBV7-8 - TGTGCCAGCAGCTACCGACAGAACCCAACTAATGAAAAACTGTTTTTT CASSYRQNPTNEKLFF
TRBJ2-2 TRBD2 TRBV10-2 - TGCGCCAGCAGTGAGCCGGGGGGGGCCGGGGAGCTGTTTTTT CASSEPGGAGELFF
TRBJ1-1 - TRBV20-1 - TGCAGTGCTTATGACTCTGAAGCTTTCTTT CSAYDSEAFF
TRBJ2-5 TRBD1 TRBV5-1 - TGCGCCAGCAGCTTATCGGGACAGGTTTCTCAAGAGACCCAGTACTTC CASSLSGQVSQETQYF
TRBJ2-1 - TRBV14 - TGTGCCAGCAGCCAAGAATCTTTCTACAATGAGCAGTTCTTC CASSQESFYNEQFF
TRBJ2-2 TRBD1 TRBV4-3 - TGCGCCAGCAGCCAACCGAGGACAGGGGACGGTCCCGGGGAGCTGTTTTTT CASSQPRTGDGPGELFF
TRBJ1-2 TRBD1 TRBV3-1/TRBV3-2 - TGTGCCAGCAGCCAAGGGGACAGAGGCTACACCTTC CASSQGDRGYTF
TRBJ1-2 - TRBV6-5 - TGTGCCAGCAGTTACGACTCAGGGGATGGCTACACCTTC CASSYDSGDGYTF
TRBJ1-5 - TRBV4-3 once TGCGCCAGCAGCCAAGCGACAGGATCCAATCAGCCCCAGCATTTT CASSQATGSNQPQHF
TRBJ2-5 TRBD2 TRBV29-1 - TGCAGCGTTGAATTGGCTTGGGGACTAGCGACCCAAGAGACCCAGTACTTC CSVELAWGLATQETQYF
TRBJ1-2 - TRBV7-8 - TGTGTCAGCAGCTTTCGGGACACCGGCGGCTACACCTTC CVSSFRDTGGYTF
TRBJ1-1 - TRBV28 - TGTGCCAGCACCCAGGGAGGCTTCACTGAAGCTTTCTTT CASTQGGFTEAFF
TRBJ1-1 - TRBV2 - TGTGCCAGCAGTGAAATCCGAGTGCCCCCTGAAGCTTTCTTT CASSEIRVPPEAFF
TRBJ2-1 - TRBV7-2 - TGTGCCAGCAGCCAACATGACGGGTACAATGAGCAGTTCTTC CASSQHDGYNEQFF
TRBJ2-5 - TRBV7-2 - TGTGCCAGCAGTTTACTTTCCTCGACCCAGTACTTC CASSLLSSTQYF
TRBJ1-5 - TRBV27 - TGTGCCAGCAGTTCCCGGGATATCACACCAAATAGCAATCAGCCCCAGCATTTT CASSSRDITPNSNQPQHF
TRBJ1-2 - TRBV7-2 few TGTGCCAGCAGCCCATCGCGGGGCGAAGCTAACTATGGCTACACCTTC CASSPSRGEANYGYTF
TRBJ2-7 - TRBV18 - TGTGCCAGCTCACCCCAGGGATCAGCCTACGAGCAGTACTTC CASSPQGSAYEQYF
TRBJ1-2 - TRBV6-2/TRBV6-3 few TGTGCCAGCAGTTACCCGCCTCGTGCAGGTTATGGCTACACCTTC CASSYPPRAGYGYTF
TRBJ2-1 TRBD2 TRBV7-2 - TGTGCCAGCAGCGAACTAGCGGCCCAATACAATGAGCAGTTCTTC CASSELAAQYNEQFF
TRBJ2-2 - TRBV5-8 - TGTGCCAGCAGCTACAGGTTAAACACCGGGGAGCTGTTTTTT CASSYRLNTGELFF
TRBJ2-5 - TRBV7-9 - TGTGCCAGCAGCTTAGGATTCCCGGGCCAAGAGACCCAGTACTTC CASSLGFPGQETQYF
TRBJ1-6 - TRBV7-3 - TGTGCCAGCAGCAAAAACCGGGACACATATAATTCACCCCTCCACTTT CASSKNRDTYNSPLHF
TRBJ2-2 - TRBV5-8 - TGTGCCAGCTGCAGCGACAGCCGACCTGTCTTCGGGGAGCTGTTTTTT CASCSDSRPVFGELFF
TRBJ2-2 TRBD1 TRBV5-5 - TGTGCCAGCAGCTTGGTTGGGACAGGGGTAAACACCGGGGAGCTGTTTTTT CASSLVGTGVNTGELFF
TRBJ1-2 - TRBV10-3 - TGTGCCATCAGCGACAGCGCAACTGGCTACACCTTC CAISDSATGYTF